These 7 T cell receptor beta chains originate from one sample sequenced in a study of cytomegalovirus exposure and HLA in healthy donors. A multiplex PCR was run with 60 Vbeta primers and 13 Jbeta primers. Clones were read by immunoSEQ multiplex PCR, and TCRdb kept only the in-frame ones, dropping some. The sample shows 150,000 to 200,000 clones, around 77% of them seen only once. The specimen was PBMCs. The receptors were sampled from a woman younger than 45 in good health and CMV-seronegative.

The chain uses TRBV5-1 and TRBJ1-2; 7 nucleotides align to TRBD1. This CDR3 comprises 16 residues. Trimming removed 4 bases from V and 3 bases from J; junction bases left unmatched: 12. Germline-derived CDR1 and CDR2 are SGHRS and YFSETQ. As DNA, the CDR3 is TGCGCCAGCAGCCCCTGGGGGTCAGGGACAGACTATGGCTACACCTTC. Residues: CASSPWGSGTDYGYTF.

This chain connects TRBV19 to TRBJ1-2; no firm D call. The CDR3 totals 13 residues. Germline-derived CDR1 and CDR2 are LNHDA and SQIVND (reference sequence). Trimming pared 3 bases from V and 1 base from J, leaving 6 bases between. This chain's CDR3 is CASSIGFNYGYTF. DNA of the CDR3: TGTGCCAGTAGTATCGGGTTTAACTATGGCTACACCTTC. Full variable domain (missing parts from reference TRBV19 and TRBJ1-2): DGGITQSPKYLFRKEGQNVTLSCEQNLNHDAMYWYRQDPGQGLRLIYYSQIVNDFQKGDIAEGYSVSREKKESFPLTVTSAQKNPTAFYLCASSIGFNYGYTFGSGTRLTVV.

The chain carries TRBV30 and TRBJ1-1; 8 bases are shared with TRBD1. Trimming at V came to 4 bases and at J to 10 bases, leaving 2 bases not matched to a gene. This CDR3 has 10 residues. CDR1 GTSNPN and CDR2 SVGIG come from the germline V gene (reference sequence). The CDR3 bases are TGTGCCTGGATACAGGGGGGAGCTTTCTTT. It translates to CAWIQGGAFF.

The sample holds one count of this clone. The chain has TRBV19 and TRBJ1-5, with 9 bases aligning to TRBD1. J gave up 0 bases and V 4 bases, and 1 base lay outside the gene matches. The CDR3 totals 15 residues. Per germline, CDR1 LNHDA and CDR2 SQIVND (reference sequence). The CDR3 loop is CASSTDRGSNQPQHF. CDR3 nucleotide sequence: TGTGCCAGTAGTACGGACAGGGGTAGCAATCAGCCCCAGCATTTT. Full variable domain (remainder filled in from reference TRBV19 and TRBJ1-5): DGGITQSPKYLFRKEGQNVTLSCEQNLNHDAMYWYRQDPGQGLRLIYYSQIVNDFQKGDIAEGYSVSREKKESFPLTVTSAQKNPTAFYLCASSTDRGSNQPQHFGDGTRLSIL.

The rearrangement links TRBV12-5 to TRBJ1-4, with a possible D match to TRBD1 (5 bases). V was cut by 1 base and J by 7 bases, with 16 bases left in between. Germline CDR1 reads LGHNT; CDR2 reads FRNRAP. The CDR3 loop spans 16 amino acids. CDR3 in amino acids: CASGLAPGGVSEKLFF. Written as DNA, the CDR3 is TGTGCTAGTGGTTTGGCCCCGGGGGGAGTCAGTGAAAAACTGTTTTTT.

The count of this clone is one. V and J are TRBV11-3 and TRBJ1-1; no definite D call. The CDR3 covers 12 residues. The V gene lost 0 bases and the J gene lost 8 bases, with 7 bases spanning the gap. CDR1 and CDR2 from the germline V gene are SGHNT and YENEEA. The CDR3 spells CASSLEGREAFF. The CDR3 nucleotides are TGTGCCAGCAGCTTAGAGGGGAGGGAAGCTTTCTTT.

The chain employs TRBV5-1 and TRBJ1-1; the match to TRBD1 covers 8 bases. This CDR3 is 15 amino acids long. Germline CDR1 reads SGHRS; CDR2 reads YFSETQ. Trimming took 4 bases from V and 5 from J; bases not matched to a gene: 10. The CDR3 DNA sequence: TGCGCCAGCAGCGCCAAGACAGGGGAGTGGACTGAAGCTTTCTTT. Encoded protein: CASSAKTGEWTEAFF. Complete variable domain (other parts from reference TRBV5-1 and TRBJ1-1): KAGVTQTPRYLIKTRGQQVTLSCSPISGHRSVSWYQQTPGQGLQFLFEYFSETQRNKGNFPGRFSGRQFSNSRSEMNVSTLELGDSALYLCASSAKTGEWTEAFFGQGTRLTVV.